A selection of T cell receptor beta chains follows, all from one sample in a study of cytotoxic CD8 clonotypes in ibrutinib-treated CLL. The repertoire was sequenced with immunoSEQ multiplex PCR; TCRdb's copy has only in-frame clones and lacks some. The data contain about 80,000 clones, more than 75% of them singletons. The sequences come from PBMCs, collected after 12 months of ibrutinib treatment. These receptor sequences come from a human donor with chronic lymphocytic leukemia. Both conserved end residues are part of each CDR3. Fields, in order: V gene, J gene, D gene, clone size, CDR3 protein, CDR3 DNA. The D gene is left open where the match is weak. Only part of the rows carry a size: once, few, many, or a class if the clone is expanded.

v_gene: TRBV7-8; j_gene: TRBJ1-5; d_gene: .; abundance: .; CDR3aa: CASRQDGAFGRNQPQHF; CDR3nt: TGTGCCAGCAGACAGGACGGTGCGTTTGGGCGCAATCAGCCCCAGCATTTT
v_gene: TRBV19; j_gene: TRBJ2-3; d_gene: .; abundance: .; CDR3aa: CASSIAGGADTQYF; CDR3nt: TGTGCCAGTAGTATAGCCGGAGGGGCAGATACGCAGTATTTT
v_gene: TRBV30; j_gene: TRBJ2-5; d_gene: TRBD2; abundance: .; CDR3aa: CAWSPTGLGWETQYF; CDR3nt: TGTGCCTGGAGTCCCACCGGACTAGGGTGGGAGACCCAGTACTTC
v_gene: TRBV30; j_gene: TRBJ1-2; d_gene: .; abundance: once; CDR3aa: CAWSGQGPYGYTF; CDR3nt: TGTGCCTGGAGTGGCCAGGGACCCTATGGCTACACCTTC
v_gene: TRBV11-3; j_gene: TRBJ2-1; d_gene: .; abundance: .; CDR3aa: CASSLGGGAYNEQFF; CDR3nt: TGTGCCAGCAGCTTAGGTGGGGGCGCGTACAATGAGCAGTTCTTC
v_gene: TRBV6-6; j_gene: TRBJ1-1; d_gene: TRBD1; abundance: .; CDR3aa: CASSSGTGRAAFF; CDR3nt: TGTGCCAGCAGTTCAGGGACAGGGCGGGCAGCTTTCTTT
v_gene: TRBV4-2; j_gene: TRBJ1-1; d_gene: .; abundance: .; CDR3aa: CASSQAELGRGGAEAFF; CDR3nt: TGTGCCAGCAGCCAAGCTGAACTGGGGAGGGGGGGAGCTGAAGCTTTCTTT
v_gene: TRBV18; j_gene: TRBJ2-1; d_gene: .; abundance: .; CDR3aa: CASSPGTARGEQFF; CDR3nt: TGTGCCAGCTCACCGGGGACTGCCCGGGGTGAGCAGTTCTTC
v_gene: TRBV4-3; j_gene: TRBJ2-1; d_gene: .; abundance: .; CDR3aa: CASSQDRGSYNEQFF; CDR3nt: TGCGCCAGCAGCCAAGATCGGGGCTCCTACAATGAGCAGTTCTTC
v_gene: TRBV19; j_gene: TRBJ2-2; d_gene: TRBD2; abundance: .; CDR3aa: CASRVRLAGVRTGELFF; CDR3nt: TGTGCCAGTAGGGTAAGGCTAGCGGGAGTCCGCACCGGGGAGCTGTTTTTT
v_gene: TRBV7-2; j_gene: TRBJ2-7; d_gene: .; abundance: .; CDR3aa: CASSSAGVGAYEQYF; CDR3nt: TGTGCCAGCAGCTCAGCCGGGGTGGGGGCTTACGAGCAGTACTTC
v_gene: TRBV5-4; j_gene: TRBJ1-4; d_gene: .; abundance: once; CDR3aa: CASSPEGGRAAEKLFF; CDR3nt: TGTGCCAGCAGCCCCGAGGGGGGCCGCGCGGCGGAAAAACTGTTTTTT
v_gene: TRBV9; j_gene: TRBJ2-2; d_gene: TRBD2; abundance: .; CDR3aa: CASSEGLAGGGTGELFF; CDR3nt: TGTGCCAGCAGCGAGGGACTAGCGGGAGGTGGGACCGGGGAGCTGTTTTTT
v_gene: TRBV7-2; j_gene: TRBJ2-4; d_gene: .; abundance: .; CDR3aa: CASSTRAGDIQYF; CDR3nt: TGTGCCAGCAGCACCCGAGCCGGGGACATTCAGTACTTC
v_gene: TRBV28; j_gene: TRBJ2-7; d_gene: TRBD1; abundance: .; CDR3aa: CASSRRGTPLGEQYF; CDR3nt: TGTGCCAGCAGCCGCAGGGGGACCCCCCTGGGCGAGCAGTACTTC
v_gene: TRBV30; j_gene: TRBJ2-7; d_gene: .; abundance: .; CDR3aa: CAWSVGHSSAYEQYF; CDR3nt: TGTGCCTGGAGTGTTGGACACTCCTCGGCCTACGAGCAGTACTTC
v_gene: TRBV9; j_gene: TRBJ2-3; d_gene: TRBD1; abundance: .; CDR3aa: CASSAQTGRVADTQYF; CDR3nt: TGTGCCAGCAGCGCCCAGACAGGGCGGGTCGCAGATACGCAGTATTTT
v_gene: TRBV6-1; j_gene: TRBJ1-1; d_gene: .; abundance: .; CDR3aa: CASTPSGGPAFF; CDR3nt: TGTGCCAGCACCCCGAGTGGGGGGCCCGCTTTCTTT
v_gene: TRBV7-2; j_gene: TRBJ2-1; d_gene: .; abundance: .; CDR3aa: CASSLWGGGHNEQFF; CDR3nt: TGTGCCAGCAGCTTATGGGGCGGGGGCCACAATGAGCAGTTCTTC
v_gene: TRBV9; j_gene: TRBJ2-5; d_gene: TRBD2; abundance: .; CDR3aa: CASSGTSGGPQETQYF; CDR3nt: TGTGCCAGCAGCGGGACTAGCGGAGGACCCCAAGAGACCCAGTACTTC
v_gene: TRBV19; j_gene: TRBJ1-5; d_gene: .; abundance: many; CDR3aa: CASSWEGNQPQHF; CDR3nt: TGTGCCAGTAGTTGGGAGGGCAATCAGCCCCAGCATTTT
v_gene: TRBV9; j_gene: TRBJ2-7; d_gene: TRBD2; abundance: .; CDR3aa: CASTPRGDSYEQYF; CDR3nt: TGTGCCAGCACCCCCCGGGGGGACTCCTACGAGCAGTACTTC
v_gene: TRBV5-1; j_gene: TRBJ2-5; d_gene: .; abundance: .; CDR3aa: CASSPALLYQETQYF; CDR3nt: TGCGCCAGCAGCCCCGCCCTCCTGTACCAAGAGACCCAGTACTTC
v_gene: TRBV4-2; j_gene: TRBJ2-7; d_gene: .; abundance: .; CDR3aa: CASSQGVGRPYEQYF; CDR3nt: TGTGCCAGCAGCCAAGGGGTTGGCAGGCCCTACGAGCAGTACTTC
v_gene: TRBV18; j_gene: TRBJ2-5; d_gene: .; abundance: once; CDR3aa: CASSLMTDMFRETQYF; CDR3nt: TGTGCCAGCTCCCTCATGACGGATATGTTCCGGGAGACCCAGTACTTC
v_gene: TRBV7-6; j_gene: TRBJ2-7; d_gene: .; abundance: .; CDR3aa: CASSLGGRSYEQYF; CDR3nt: TGTGCCAGCAGCTTAGGGGGCCGCTCCTACGAGCAGTACTTC
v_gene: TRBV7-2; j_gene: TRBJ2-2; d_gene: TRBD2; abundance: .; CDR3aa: CASSLAGTSGSTGELFF; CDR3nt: TGTGCCAGCAGCTTAGCCGGGACTAGCGGGAGCACCGGGGAGCTGTTTTTT
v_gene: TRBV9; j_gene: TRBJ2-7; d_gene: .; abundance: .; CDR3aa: CASSANPIVPLVYF; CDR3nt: TGTGCCAGCAGCGCCAACCCAATAGTCCCGCTGGTGTACTTC
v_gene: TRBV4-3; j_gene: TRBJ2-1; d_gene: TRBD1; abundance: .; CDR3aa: CASSREALGTGEQFF; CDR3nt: TGCGCCAGCAGCCGCGAGGCTCTGGGGACAGGAGAGCAGTTCTTC
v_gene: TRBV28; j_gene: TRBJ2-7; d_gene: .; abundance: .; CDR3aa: CASSLGSEYEQYF; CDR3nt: TGTGCCAGCAGTTTAGGGTCCGAATACGAGCAGTACTTC
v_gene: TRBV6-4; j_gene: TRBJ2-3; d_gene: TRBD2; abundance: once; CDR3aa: CASSVLAGPSTDTQYF; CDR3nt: TGTGCCAGCAGTGTTCTAGCGGGCCCAAGCACAGATACGCAGTATTTT
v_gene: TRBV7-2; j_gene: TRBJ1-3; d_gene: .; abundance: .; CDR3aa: CASSLVPENTIYF; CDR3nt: TGTGCCAGCAGCTTAGTTCCCGAAAACACCATATATTTT
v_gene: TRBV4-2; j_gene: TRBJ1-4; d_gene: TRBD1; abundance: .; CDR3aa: CASSQDGGQGLMEKLFF; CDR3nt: TGTGCCAGCAGCCAAGATGGGGGACAGGGGCTTATGGAAAAACTGTTTTTT
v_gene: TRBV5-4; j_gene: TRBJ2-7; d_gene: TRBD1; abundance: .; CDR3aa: CASSLADRGNYEQYF; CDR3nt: TGTGCCAGCAGCTTGGCGGACAGGGGGAACTACGAGCAGTACTTC
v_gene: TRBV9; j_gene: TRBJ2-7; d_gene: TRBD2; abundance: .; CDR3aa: CASSVGAGEGYEQYF; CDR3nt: TGTGCCAGCAGCGTAGGGGCGGGAGAGGGCTACGAGCAGTACTTC
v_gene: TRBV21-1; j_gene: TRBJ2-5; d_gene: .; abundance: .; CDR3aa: CASRDWDILIAGETQYF; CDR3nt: TGTGCCAGCAGGGATTGGGACATCCTTATCGCAGGGGAGACCCAGTACTTC
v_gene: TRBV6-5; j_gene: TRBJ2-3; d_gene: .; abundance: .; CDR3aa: CASSYGDRHTDTQYF; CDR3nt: TGTGCCAGCAGTTACGGGGACCGACACACAGATACGCAGTATTTT
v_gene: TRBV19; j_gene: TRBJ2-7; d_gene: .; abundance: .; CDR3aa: CASSHVGPYEQYF; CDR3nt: TGTGCCAGTAGTCACGTGGGGCCCTACGAGCAGTACTTC
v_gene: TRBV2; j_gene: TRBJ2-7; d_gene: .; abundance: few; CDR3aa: CASRNRVEAYEQYF; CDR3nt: TGTGCCAGCAGGAACAGGGTCGAGGCCTACGAGCAGTACTTC
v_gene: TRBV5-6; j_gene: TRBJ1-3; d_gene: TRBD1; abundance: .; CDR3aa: CASSPGQGAFGNTIYF; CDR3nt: TGTGCCAGCAGCCCCGGACAGGGGGCTTTTGGAAACACCATATATTTT
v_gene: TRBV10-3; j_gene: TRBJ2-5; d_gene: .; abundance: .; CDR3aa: CAISESGGPQYF; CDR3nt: TGTGCCATCAGTGAGTCAGGGGGGCCCCAGTACTTC
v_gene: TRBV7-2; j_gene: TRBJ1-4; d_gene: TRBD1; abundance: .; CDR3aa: CASSARTGTNEKLFF; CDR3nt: TGTGCCAGCAGCGCAAGGACAGGAACGAATGAAAAACTGTTTTTT
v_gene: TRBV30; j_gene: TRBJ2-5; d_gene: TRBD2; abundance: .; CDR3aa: CAWSVGGAQETQYF; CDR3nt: TGTGCCTGGAGTGTGGGAGGGGCCCAAGAGACCCAGTACTTC
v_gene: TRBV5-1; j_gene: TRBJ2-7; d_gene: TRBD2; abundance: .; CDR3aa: CASSLVVGTILPYEQYF; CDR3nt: TGCGCCAGCAGCTTGGTCGTCGGGACTATCCTTCCCTACGAGCAGTACTTC
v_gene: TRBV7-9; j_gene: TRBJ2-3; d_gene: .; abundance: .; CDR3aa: CASNFGPHSPKEYF; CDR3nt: TGTGCCAGCAACTTCGGGCCCCATAGCCCAAAGGAGTATTTT
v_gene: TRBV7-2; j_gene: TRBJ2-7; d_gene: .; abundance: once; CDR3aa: CASTAWGKSTDKIHEQYF; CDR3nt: TGTGCCAGCACCGCCTGGGGGAAGTCCACAGACAAAATCCACGAGCAGTACTTC